The rows below give T cell receptor beta chains drawn from one sample of a study of T cells in Graves' hyperthyroidism and ophthalmopathy. TCRdb independently ran MiXCR on the multiplex PCR reads; one entry per CDR3 protein. Of about 600,000 distinct CDR3 sequences in the sample, over 12% were seen once. Sequencing input: blood. The receptors stem from a woman younger than 30 with Graves' ophthalmopathy. The conserved cysteine and the conserved F or W are not part of the CDR3 here. The order of the fields is CDR3 length, J gene, V gene, D gene, CDR3 protein. The D gene is left open where the match is weak.

12,TRBJ2-7,TRBV9,TRBD2,ASSVESRRGEQY
13,TRBJ1-6,TRBV6-1,.,ASRSLSQTNSPLH
16,TRBJ1-1,TRBV11-3,.,ASSLTGPFTPNGDEAF
13,TRBJ1-5,TRBV19,.,ASTGRGYSNQPQH
11,TRBJ2-7,TRBV20-1,TRBD2,SAILGLVNEQY
13,TRBJ1-5,TRBV24-1,TRBD1,ASNRYRGSNQPQH
14,TRBJ1-4,TRBV4-3,.,ASSRGGGLGYEKLF
12,TRBJ1-1,TRBV19,TRBD1,ASSRRQGSGRAF
11,TRBJ1-2,TRBV28,.,ASSKGISEGYT
10,TRBJ1-5,TRBV10-3,.,AISETGQPQH
16,TRBJ2-1,TRBV28,TRBD2,ASSLFPGLAGVRNEQF
10,TRBJ2-1,TRBV2,.,ASSESPNEQF
16,TRBJ2-3,TRBV7-3,TRBD2,ASSSHPREREMTDTQY
9,TRBJ1-1,TRBV6-1,.,ASLGGREAF
13,TRBJ2-2,TRBV12-3/TRBV12-4,TRBD1,ASRTTGGGTGELF
14,TRBJ1-2,TRBV4-3,.,ASSQEWRDDASGYT
15,TRBJ2-1,TRBV6-6,TRBD2,ASSYMGLPKADNEQF
11,TRBJ2-1,TRBV6-1,.,ASSHRVHNEQF
15,TRBJ2-1,TRBV5-1,.,ASSFSPGPGGVNEQF
11,TRBJ2-7,TRBV4-1,TRBD1,ASSQATGGEQY